The 17 T cell receptor beta chains listed next were all sequenced from one sample in a study of T cell responses to AZD1222 COVID-19 vaccine. The table came from immunoSEQ multiplex PCR; TCRdb's copy has only in-frame clones and leaves some out. Counted here are around 45,000 clones, around 80% occurring once; the ten biggest clones make up 20% to 25%. Sequenced material: peripheral blood, taken 28 days after the second dose of the MenACWY control vaccine. The source is an adult who received the MenACWY meningococcal vaccine as a control.

J is TRBJ1-5 and V is TRBV28, with D perhaps TRBD1 (5 bases). From germline, CDR1 is MDHEN and CDR2 SYDVKM. The V end lost 5 bases, the J end lost 2 bases, and 16 bases lay between the germline ends. CDR3 length: 16 amino acids. CDR3 in amino acids: CASSPGGMGGNQPQHF. The CDR3 coding sequence is TGTGCCAGCAGTCCCGGAGGGATGGGGGGCAATCAGCCCCAGCATTTT.

The chain is built from TRBV12-3 or TRBV12-4 and TRBJ1-5; D is uncertain. The CDR3 totals 13 residues. V gave up 5 bases and J gave up 6 bases, with 11 bases separating them. The CDR3 reads CASSPQGPQPQHF. CDR3 coding DNA: TGTGCCAGCAGTCCCCAAGGTCCTCAGCCCCAGCATTTT.

This clone was seen a few times. The DNA for the CDR3 is TGCGCCAGCAGCTTGATTCGGACTAGCAGGGAGACCCAGTACTTC. It yields the protein CASSLIRTSRETQYF. The rearrangement links TRBV5-1 to TRBJ2-5; 8 bases are shared with TRBD2. Unmatched junction bases numbered 7, after V lost 1 base and J lost 5 bases. The CDR3 runs to 15 residues. Per the germline V gene, CDR1 is SGHRS and CDR2 is YFSETQ.

This clone has only a few counts. The rearrangement links TRBV20-1 to TRBJ1-3; possible D gene TRBD1, 6 bases. The V end lost 3 bases, the J end lost 5 bases, and 11 bases lay between the germline ends. Germline-derived CDR1 and CDR2 are DFQATT and SNEGSKA (reference sequence). This CDR3 has 13 residues. The CDR3: CSASQGIRNTIYF. In nucleotides, the CDR3 is TGCAGTGCTAGTCAGGGGATACGAAACACCATATATTTT.

This clone came up once. This chain joins TRBV9 and TRBJ2-7; D may match TRBD1 or TRBD2 (5 bases each). Germline-derived CDR1 and CDR2 are SGDLS and YYNGEE. The V end was cut by 0 bases, the J end by 0 bases, with 19 bases between. The CDR3 is 18 amino acids. The CDR3 coding sequence is TGTGCCAGCAGCGTAGGCGGTTGGGGGAGCGGCCACTCCTACGAGCAGTACTTC. It codes for CASSVGGWGSGHSYEQYF.

The chain combines TRBV2 with TRBJ1-5; no clear D. The CDR3 contains 15 residues. Germline V gives CDR1 SNHLY, CDR2 FYNNEI. Trimming cost V 3 bases and J 2 bases, with 11 bases left between them. As DNA, the CDR3 is TGTGCCAGCAGTGAGGGAGGGAACGGCAATCAGCCCCAGCATTTT. This gives the protein CASSEGGNGNQPQHF.

The genes are TRBV28 and TRBJ1-2; 10 nucleotides agree with TRBD1. The J segment lost 8 bases and the V segment lost 7 bases, leaving 16 bases of the junction unmatched. The length of the CDR3 is 16 residues. Germline V gives CDR1 MDHEN, CDR2 SYDVKM. The CDR3, as DNA: TGTGCCAGCACCCCTGCGGGGACAGGGGTCCGGGGCGGCTACACCTTC. Protein product: CASTPAGTGVRGGYTF.

The chain joins TRBV15 to TRBJ1-6, with TRBD1 as a possible D gene (6 bases). V lost 1 base to trimming and J lost 7 bases, with 8 bases between them. Germline CDR1 and CDR2: LNHNV and YYDKDF (reference sequence). The CDR3 sequence is 14 residues long. CDR3 sequence (DNA): TGTGCCACCAGCAGAGGACAGGAGAATTCACCCCTCCACTTT. This gives the protein CATSRGQENSPLHF.

This chain joins TRBV4-1 and TRBJ2-1; possibly TRBD2 for D (5 bases). Trimming stripped 3 bases from V and 0 bases from J, with 12 bases between. This CDR3 region has 16 residues. CDR1 is MGHRA, CDR2 YSYEKL, per germline. CDR3 residues: CASSHSFRDSYNEQFF. Here the CDR3 DNA reads TGCGCCAGCAGCCATTCCTTCCGGGACTCCTACAATGAGCAGTTCTTC.

The rearrangement uses TRBV19 and TRBJ1-3; D may be TRBD1 (5 bases). The CDR3 has 17 amino acids. Germline V CDR1 and CDR2: LNHDA, SQIVND (reference sequence). Trimming cost V 6 bases and J 0 bases, with 18 bases left between them. The CDR3 DNA follows: TGTGCCAGTAGAGGGATAGGGACGGACGACTCTGGAAACACCATATATTTT. The encoded protein is CASRGIGTDDSGNTIYF.

This clone occurred a few times. The CDR3 DNA follows: TGTGCCAGCAGCCAAGAGCTCAGGGACACCTACAATGAGCAGTTCTTC. Translating gives CASSQELRDTYNEQFF. The chain combines TRBV4-2 with TRBJ2-1; weak D call: TRBD1 (6 bases). The CDR3 runs to 16 residues. V gave up 0 bases and J gave up 2 bases, with 11 bases separating them. Germline CDR1 LGHNA, CDR2 YNFKEQ.

V gene TRBV30 combines with J gene TRBJ1-1; D not resolved. V was clipped by 2 bases and J by 4 bases, with 5 bases between them. The germline gives CDR1 GTSNPN, CDR2 SVGIG (reference sequence). The CDR3 runs 11 residues. The DNA for the CDR3 is TGTGCCTGGAGTTGGGCCACTGAAGCTTTCTTT. Translating it yields CAWSWATEAFF.

The chain is built from TRBV5-4 and TRBJ2-1, with a tentative D call TRBD2 (6 bases). The ends were cut back, 0 bases at V and 1 base at J, with 8 bases in the middle. CDR1 and CDR2 (germline): SGHNT, YYREEE (reference sequence). The CDR3 runs to 15 residues. CDR3 sequence reads: CASSLARESYNEQFF. The CDR3 DNA reads as TGTGCCAGCAGCTTGGCTCGGGAGTCCTACAATGAGCAGTTCTTC.

V gene TRBV20-1 combines with J gene TRBJ1-1, with D hard to call. The CDR3 is 11 amino acids. The V and J ends lost 6 bases and 12 bases respectively, with 17 bases between them. Germline V lookup: CDR1 DFQATT, CDR2 SNEGSKA (reference sequence). The CDR3 sequence is CSAQDAGISFF. CDR3 DNA: TGCAGTGCCCAGGACGCGGGGATTTCTTTCTTT.

Only one count was recorded for this clone. The V call is TRBV4-1, the J call TRBJ1-4, with D uncertain. In germline, CDR1 is MGHRA, CDR2 YSYEKL. V was clipped by 0 bases and J by 8 bases, with 10 bases between them. CDR3 size: 14 residues. The CDR3, as DNA: TGCGCCAGCAGCCAAGATCGGGGTATCGAAAAACTGTTTTTT. Its translation is CASSQDRGIEKLFF.

The chain recombines TRBV6-8 with TRBJ1-2; D remains unclear. The CDR3 loop spans 14 amino acids. V lost 10 bases and J lost 7, with 22 bases in between. Germline V CDR1 and CDR2: MNHGY, SAAAGT. Here the CDR3 reads CATRNTAAVPGYTF. CDR3 sequence (DNA): TGTGCCACCAGGAACACGGCCGCGGTCCCTGGCTACACCTTC.

The chain uses TRBV10-1 and TRBJ2-1; 10 bases agree with TRBD2. Trimming took 3 bases from V and 8 from J; bases not matched to a gene: 7. There are 15 residues in the CDR3. Germline V lookup: CDR1 WNHNN, CDR2 SYGVQD (reference sequence). CDR3 sequence (DNA): TGCGCCAGCAGTGAAAGCGGGGGGGCGTTGGATGAGCAGTTCTTC. This translates into CASSESGGALDEQFF.